These 24 T cell receptor beta chains came from one sample sequenced in a study of Ad26.COV2.S vaccination and SARS-CoV-2 variants (TCRdb year 2021). The library was generated by the immunoSEQ multiplex PCR assay. This is the immuneACCESS table as TCRdb keeps it, with only in-frame sequences that have V and J called. A part of the clones is gone; compared with another copy, unresolved V genes explain less than half, and the rest is unexplained. Present in this sample are around 340,000 clones, about 86% of which were seen just once. The ten most abundant clones make up roughly 10% of the sample. The treatment or condition label for this specimen denotes: roughly 19 received Ad26.COV2.S at low or high dose, single or two shots; about five received placebo; per-sample allocation not given. For vaccine and placebo recipients, repertoires were sequenced using samples collected on day 63 after the first injection.

The source material was peripheral blood, sampled in a trial of Ad26.COV2.S vaccine versus placebo. These receptors were taken from a person aged 18-65 years who received the Ad26.COV2.S COVID-19 vaccine or a placebo.

This clone came up once. The chain is built from TRBV7-2 and TRBJ1-2; no definite D call. V was shortened by 5 bases and J by 0 bases, with 13 bases between the two germline ends. CDR1 is SGHTA, CDR2 FQGNSA, per germline. This CDR3 is 15 amino acids long. The CDR3 coding sequence is TGTGCCAGCAGCCTTCTCAGCCAGACTAACTATGGCTACACCTTC. Residues: CASSLLSQTNYGYTF.

This clone has only one observation. V is TRBV7-3 and J is TRBJ2-1; perhaps TRBD2 as D (5 bases). Germline CDR1 and CDR2: SGHTA and FQGTGA. The CDR3 loop spans 13 amino acids. V was trimmed by 7 bases and J by 2 bases, leaving 9 bases between them. The CDR3 sequence is CASTAETYNEQFF. CDR3 nucleotide sequence: TGTGCCAGCACAGCGGAAACCTACAATGAGCAGTTCTTC.

This clone was seen a few times. The junction and the germline gene differ at one end; a read error may be behind it. The V call is TRBV7-7, the J call TRBJ2-5; TRBD2 agrees at 9 bases. Per the germline V gene, CDR1 is SSHAT and CDR2 is FNYEAQ (reference sequence). The CDR3 runs 15 residues. In DNA, the CDR3 is TGTGCTAGCAGCTTAGCGCTCGCGGGAGGGGAGACCCAGTACTTC. It is translated as CASSLALAGGETQYF. The full variable domain, in which reference TRBV7-7 and TRBJ2-5 provide the parts outside the CDR3, is GAGVSQSPRYKVTKRGQDVTLRCDPISSHATLYWYQQALGQGPEFLTYFNYEAQPDKSGLPSDRFSAERPEGSISTLTIQRTEQRDSAMYRCASSLALAGGETQYFGPGTRLLVL.

This chain uses TRBV24-1 with TRBJ2-5, with 7 nucleotides matching TRBD2. CDR1 and CDR2 from the germline V gene are KGHDR and SFDVKD. CDR3 length equals 16 residues. Trimming took 1 base from V and 5 from J; bases not matched to a gene: 9. The CDR3 sequence is CATSDFRDGTMETQYF. In DNA, the CDR3 is TGTGCCACCAGTGATTTCCGGGACGGGACTATGGAGACCCAGTACTTC.

The rearrangement links TRBV10-1 to TRBJ1-1; tentatively, D is TRBD1 (5 bases). CDR3 length: 14 residues. Trimming took 3 bases from V and 6 from J, leaving 14 bases between them. Looked up from germline, CDR1 is WNHNN and CDR2 is SYGVQD (reference sequence). This chain's CDR3 is CASSESAGQAEAFF. In nucleotides, the CDR3 is TGCGCCAGCAGTGAATCGGCAGGGCAGGCTGAAGCTTTCTTT.

V and J are TRBV19 and TRBJ1-5; 10 nucleotides align to TRBD1. Germline V gene lookup returns CDR1 LNHDA and CDR2 SQIVND (reference sequence). The CDR3 loop spans 14 amino acids. The DNA of the CDR3 is TGTGCAGCTACCGGGACAGGGGGCAATCAGCCCCAGCATTTT. This codes for CAATGTGGNQPQHF.

The chain links TRBV3-1 (or the pseudogene TRBV3-2) to TRBJ2-3; TRBD2 aligns across 11 bases. The CDR3 has 13 amino acids. In germline, CDR1 is LGHDT, CDR2 YNNKEL (reference sequence). Germline trimming cut 4 bases from V and 13 bases from J; bases unmatched to any gene: 7. CDR3 protein: CASSLGTSGGEYF. Here the CDR3 DNA reads TGTGCCAGCAGCCTCGGGACTAGCGGCGGAGAGTATTTT.

This clone appeared a few times. This sequence joins TRBV12-3 or TRBV12-4 and TRBJ1-1; a weak D match, TRBD1 (5 bases). V lost 5 bases, J lost 6 bases, and 13 bases lay in between. This CDR3 is built from 13 residues. The CDR3 nucleotides read TGTGCCAGCAGTCCAGGACAAAGGTCTGAAGCTTTCTTT. Translation gives CASSPGQRSEAFF.

This chain connects TRBV28 to TRBJ2-7; no definite D call. Trimming shortened V by 6 bases and J by 3 bases, and 15 bases separated the two germline ends. Germline assignment: CDR1 MDHEN and CDR2 SYDVKM. The CDR3 runs to 14 residues. The CDR3 DNA reads TGTGCCAGCAGGTTAGCAGAAGGTTTCTACGAGCAGTACTTC. It codes for CASRLAEGFYEQYF.

The chain joins TRBV19 to TRBJ2-1, with 8 bases lining up with TRBD1. J gave up 5 bases and V 7 bases, and 7 bases lay outside the gene matches. CDR1 and CDR2 from the germline V gene are LNHDA and SQIVND (reference sequence). This CDR3 is built from 14 residues. The CDR3 DNA is TGTGCCAGTAAGGGGCAGGGGGCCCACAATGAGCAGTTCTTC. Translating gives CASKGQGAHNEQFF.

Written as DNA, the CDR3 is TGTGCCAGCAGAGGGACCGAACCTAATGAAAAACTGTTTTTT. It specifies CASRGTEPNEKLFF. This rearrangement joins TRBV9 to TRBJ1-4, with D tentatively TRBD1 (5 bases). Trimming took 5 bases from V and 3 from J, leaving 11 bases between them. CDR1 is SGDLS, CDR2 YYNGEE, per germline. The CDR3 consists of 14 residues.

The genes are TRBV5-1 and TRBJ2-7, with 8 bases that match TRBD1. There are 12 residues in the CDR3. The V and J ends lost 4 bases and 9 bases, in that order; junction bases with no gene match: 6. Germline assignment: CDR1 SGHRS and CDR2 YFSETQ. This chain's CDR3 is CASSVDRGWQYF. The CDR3 coding sequence is TGCGCCAGCAGCGTCGACAGGGGATGGCAGTACTTC. The variable domain in full, completed from reference TRBV5-1 and TRBJ2-7, reads KAGVTQTPRYLIKTRGQQVTLSCSPISGHRSVSWYQQTPGQGLQFLFEYFSETQRNKGNFPGRFSGRQFSNSRSEMNVSTLELGDSALYLCASSVDRGWQYFGPGTRLTVT.

The rearrangement joins TRBV20-1 to TRBJ2-1; D unresolved. The CDR3 totals 15 residues. Germline V gives CDR1 DFQATT, CDR2 SNEGSKA (reference sequence). Trimming took off 3 bases at V and 3 bases at J, with 15 bases between the two ends. CDR3 coding DNA: TGCAGTGCTAGTGTTCGGCGATTGGGCTACAATGAGCAGTTCTTC. This codes for CSASVRRLGYNEQFF.

V is TRBV28 and J is TRBJ2-7; tentative D call: TRBD2 (6 bases). CDR1 is MDHEN and CDR2 is SYDVKM in the germline V gene. This CDR3 is built from 15 residues. The CDR3 coding sequence is TGTGCTACCGCCCCACGGGGGATGAGCTCCTACGAGCAGTACTTC. Residues: CATAPRGMSSYEQYF.

This chain links TRBV3-1 (or the pseudogene TRBV3-2) with TRBJ1-1, with D unclear. The V gene's germline CDR1 is LGHDT and CDR2 YNNKEL (reference sequence). Trimming removed 0 bases at V and 0 bases at J, with 5 bases between. The CDR3 is 14 amino acids. The CDR3: CASSQERVNTEAFF. The CDR3 coding sequence is TGTGCCAGCAGCCAAGAACGAGTGAACACTGAAGCTTTCTTT.

This chain links TRBV27 with TRBJ2-1, with 8 nucleotides matching TRBD2. The CDR3 runs to 14 residues. Germline V CDR1 and CDR2: MNHEY, SMNVEV (reference sequence). The ends lost 4 bases at V and 3 bases at J; junction bases unmatched: 2. The CDR3 sequence: CASSYSGIYNEQFF. DNA for the CDR3: TGTGCCAGCAGTTATAGCGGGATCTACAATGAGCAGTTCTTC.

Only one count was recorded for this clone. This rearrangement joins TRBV19 to TRBJ2-6; D may match TRBD1 or TRBD2 (6 bases each). CDR1 and CDR2 (germline): LNHDA, SQIVND (reference sequence). This CDR3 comprises 15 residues. The V gene lost 3 bases and the J gene lost 4 bases, with 10 bases spanning the gap. In DNA form, the CDR3 reads TGTGCCAGTAGTATGGGGGGCGCCGGGGCCAACGTCCTGACTTTC. Its translation is CASSMGGAGANVLTF. The variable domain in full, with the rest retrieved from reference TRBV19 and TRBJ2-6, is DGGITQSPKYLFRKEGQNVTLSCEQNLNHDAMYWYRQDPGQGLRLIYYSQIVNDFQKGDIAEGYSVSREKKESFPLTVTSAQKNPTAFYLCASSMGGAGANVLTFGAGSRLTVL.

This chain connects TRBV6-2 or TRBV6-3 to TRBJ2-3; D ambiguous. Germline values: CDR1 MNHEY, CDR2 SVGEGT. Trimming stripped 2 bases from V and 0 bases from J, with 9 bases between. This CDR3 has 15 amino acids. The CDR3 here is CASSYGDSSTDTQYF. Here the CDR3 DNA reads TGTGCCAGCAGTTACGGTGACTCTAGCACAGATACGCAGTATTTT.

This clone was seen repeatedly, ten times or more. The chain couples TRBV27 to TRBJ1-2; no clear D gene. Germline V gene data show CDR1 as MNHEY and CDR2 as SMNVEV (reference sequence). The V end was cut by 6 bases, the J end by 6 bases, with 20 bases between. This CDR3 is 15 amino acids long. CDR3 nucleotide sequence: TGTGCCAGCAGATTTAAATCAGCGGGATGGGATGGCTACACCTTC. Protein product: CASRFKSAGWDGYTF.

DNA of the CDR3: TGTGCCAGCAGTTACCGGGACGACTCTAACTATGGCTACACCTTC. Protein sequence: CASSYRDDSNYGYTF. The chain has TRBV6-6 and TRBJ1-2, with TRBD1 as a possible D gene (5 bases). Germline V gene lookup returns CDR1 MNHNY and CDR2 SVGAGI (reference sequence). Trimming pared 2 bases from V and 0 bases from J, leaving 10 bases between. The CDR3 runs 15 residues.

The chain couples TRBV6-2 or TRBV6-3 to TRBJ2-7; TRBD2 agrees at 7 bases. Germline V CDR1 and CDR2: MNHEY, SVGEGT. The CDR3 loop spans 16 amino acids. With 0 bases clipped from V and 0 bases from J, the junction kept 5 bases outside the gene matches. The CDR3 DNA reads as TGTGCCAGCAGTTACTCTTCGCGGGGGAGCTCCTACGAGCAGTACTTC. Protein product: CASSYSSRGSSYEQYF.

The chain links TRBV7-6 to TRBJ2-7; either TRBD1 or TRBD2 may supply D (5 bases each). Trimming took 1 base from V and 7 from J, leaving 14 bases between them. Germline loops: CDR1 SGHVS, CDR2 FNYEAQ. The CDR3 contains 14 residues. The CDR3 reads CASSLEDRGWEQYF. The CDR3 DNA sequence: TGTGCCAGCAGCTTAGAGGACCGGGGCTGGGAGCAGTACTTC.

This chain connects TRBV5-6 to TRBJ1-1; D ambiguous. The CDR3 has 15 residues. Germline V gene lookup returns CDR1 SGHDT and CDR2 YYEEEE. The V gene lost 4 bases and the J gene lost 2 bases, with 15 bases spanning the gap. Here the CDR3 DNA reads TGTGCCAGCAGCCAACTTCCCTCCGCCAACACTGAAGCTTTCTTT. Its translation is CASSQLPSANTEAFF.

This clone was picked up one time. This chain connects TRBV4-1 to TRBJ2-1, with 8 bases identical to TRBD2. The CDR3 sequence is 16 residues long. Germline V gene sequence: CDR1 MGHRA, CDR2 YSYEKL. The junction had 6 bases not matched to a gene; V was cut back by 3 bases and J by 2 bases. The CDR3 DNA is TGCGCCAGCAGCCAGACCGGGGGGGGGACCTACAATGAGCAGTTCTTC. As protein: CASSQTGGGTYNEQFF.